This TCR beta chain comes out of a study of blood T cell repertoires in COVID-19. Study as a whole: Donors in the United States, Italy and Spain gave samples during acute or convalescent COVID-19.

Original processing methods: Reference gene primer amplification yielded estimated nucleated cell counts. The data were produced by immunoSEQ multiplex PCR, yet TCRdb's version contains in-frame clones alone and is incomplete. The DNA was the basis for D and trimming; V, J and clone size are from that table. This table holds roughly 160,000 clones, more than 75% found once. The material sequenced was peripheral blood. The clonotype was recovered from a man in his fifties who had recovered from COVID-19.

The CDR3 loop reads CASSYSRDSGYGYTF. The CDR3 DNA is TGTGCCAGCAGTTACTCCCGGGACAGTGGGTATGGCTACACCTTC. The chain links TRBV6-2 or TRBV6-3 to TRBJ1-2; 7 bases agree with TRBD1. This CDR3 spans 15 amino acids. CDR1 is MNHEY, CDR2 SVGEGT, per germline. J lost 5 bases, V lost 0 bases, and 6 bases had no gene match.